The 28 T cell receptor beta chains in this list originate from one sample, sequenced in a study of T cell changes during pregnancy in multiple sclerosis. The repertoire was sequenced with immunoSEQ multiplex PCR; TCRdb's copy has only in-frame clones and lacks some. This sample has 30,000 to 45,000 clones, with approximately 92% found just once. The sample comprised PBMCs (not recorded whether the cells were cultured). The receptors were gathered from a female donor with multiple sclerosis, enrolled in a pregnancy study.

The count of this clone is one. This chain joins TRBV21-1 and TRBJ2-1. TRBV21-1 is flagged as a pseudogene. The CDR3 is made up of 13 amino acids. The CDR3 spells CASTRDLYNEQFF. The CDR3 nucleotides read TGTGCCAGCACCCGGGACCTTTACAATGAGCAGTTCTTC.

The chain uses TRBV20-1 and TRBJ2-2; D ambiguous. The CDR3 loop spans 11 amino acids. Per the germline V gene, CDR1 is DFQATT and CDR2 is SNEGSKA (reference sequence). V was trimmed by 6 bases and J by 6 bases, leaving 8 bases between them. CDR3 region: CSANRAGELFF. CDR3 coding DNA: TGCAGTGCCAACCGCGCCGGGGAGCTGTTTTTT.

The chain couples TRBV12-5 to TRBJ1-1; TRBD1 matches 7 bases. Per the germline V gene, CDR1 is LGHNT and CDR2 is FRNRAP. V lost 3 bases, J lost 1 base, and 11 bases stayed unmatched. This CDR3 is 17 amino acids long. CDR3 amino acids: CASGFVWDSYPNTEAFF. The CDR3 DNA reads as TGTGCTAGTGGTTTTGTGTGGGACAGCTATCCGAACACTGAAGCTTTCTTT.

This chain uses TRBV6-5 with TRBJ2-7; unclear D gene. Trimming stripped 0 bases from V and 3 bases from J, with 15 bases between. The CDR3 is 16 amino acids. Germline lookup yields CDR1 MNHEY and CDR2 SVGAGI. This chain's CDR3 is CASSYSFLGPNYEQYF. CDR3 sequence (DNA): TGTGCCAGCAGTTACTCGTTTTTAGGGCCGAACTACGAGCAGTACTTC.

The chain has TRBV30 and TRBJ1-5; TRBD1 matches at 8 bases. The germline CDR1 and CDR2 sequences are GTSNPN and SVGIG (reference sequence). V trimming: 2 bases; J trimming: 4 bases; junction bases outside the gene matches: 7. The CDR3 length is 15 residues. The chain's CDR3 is CAWSSRQGRNQPQHF. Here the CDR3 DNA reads TGTGCCTGGAGTTCCCGACAGGGGAGAAATCAGCCCCAGCATTTT. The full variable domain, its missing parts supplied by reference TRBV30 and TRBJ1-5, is SQTIHQWPATLVQPVGSPLSLECTVEGTSNPNLYWYRQAAGRGLQLLFYSVGIGQISSEVPQNLSASRPQDRQFILSSKKLLLSDSGFYLCAWSSRQGRNQPQHFGDGTRLSIL.

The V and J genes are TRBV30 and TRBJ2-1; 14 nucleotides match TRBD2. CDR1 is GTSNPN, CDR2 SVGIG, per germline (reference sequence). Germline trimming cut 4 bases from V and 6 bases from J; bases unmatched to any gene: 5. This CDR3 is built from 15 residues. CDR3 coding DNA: TGTGCCTGGAATAGACTAGCGGGAGGGCCCAATGAGCAGTTCTTC. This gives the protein CAWNRLAGGPNEQFF.

The CDR3 loop is CASSLESSGVYNEQFF. The DNA of the CDR3 is TGCGCCAGCAGCTTGGAGTCTAGCGGGGTCTACAATGAGCAGTTCTTC. V is TRBV5-1 and J is TRBJ2-1; 9 positions agree with TRBD2. After removal of 0 bases from V and 3 bases from J, the junction contained 4 bases not matched to a gene. The CDR3 is 16 amino acids. Germline V lookup: CDR1 SGHRS, CDR2 YFSETQ. The whole variable domain, remainder taken from reference TRBV5-1 and TRBJ2-1, is KAGVTQTPRYLIKTRGQQVTLSCSPISGHRSVSWYQQTPGQGLQFLFEYFSETQRNKGNFPGRFSGRQFSNSRSEMNVSTLELGDSALYLCASSLESSGVYNEQFFGPGTRLTVL.

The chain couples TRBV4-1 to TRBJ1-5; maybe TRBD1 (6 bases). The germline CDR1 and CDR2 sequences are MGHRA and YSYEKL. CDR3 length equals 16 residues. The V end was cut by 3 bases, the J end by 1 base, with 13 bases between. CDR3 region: CASSHGPGASNQPQHF. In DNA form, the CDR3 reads TGCGCCAGCAGCCACGGCCCGGGGGCAAGCAATCAGCCCCAGCATTTT.

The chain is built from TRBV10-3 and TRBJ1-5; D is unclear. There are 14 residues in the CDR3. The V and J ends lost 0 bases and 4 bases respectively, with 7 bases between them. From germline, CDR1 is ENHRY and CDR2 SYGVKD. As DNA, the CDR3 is TGTGCCATCAGTGAGTCGCAGGCTAATCAGCCCCAGCATTTT. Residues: CAISESQANQPQHF.

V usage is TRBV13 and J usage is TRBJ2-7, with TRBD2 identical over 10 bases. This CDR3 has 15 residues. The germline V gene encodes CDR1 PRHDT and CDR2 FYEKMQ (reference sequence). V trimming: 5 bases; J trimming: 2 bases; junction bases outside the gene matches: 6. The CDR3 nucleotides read TGTGCCAGCAGCGGTAGCGGGAGGTTCCCCTACGAGCAGTACTTC. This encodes CASSGSGRFPYEQYF.

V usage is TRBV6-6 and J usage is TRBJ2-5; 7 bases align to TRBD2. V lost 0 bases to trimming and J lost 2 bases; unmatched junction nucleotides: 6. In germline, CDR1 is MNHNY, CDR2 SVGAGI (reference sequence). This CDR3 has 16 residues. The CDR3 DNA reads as TGTGCCAGCAGTTACTCGGGAGGGCCGTTTCAAGAGACCCAGTACTTC. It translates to CASSYSGGPFQETQYF.

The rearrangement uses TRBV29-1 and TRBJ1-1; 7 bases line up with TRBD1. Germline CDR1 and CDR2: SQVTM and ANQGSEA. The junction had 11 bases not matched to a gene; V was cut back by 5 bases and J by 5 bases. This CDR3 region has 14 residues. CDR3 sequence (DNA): TGCAGCGTTATTATACCGGGACAGTTTACTGAAGCTTTCTTT. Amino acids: CSVIIPGQFTEAFF.

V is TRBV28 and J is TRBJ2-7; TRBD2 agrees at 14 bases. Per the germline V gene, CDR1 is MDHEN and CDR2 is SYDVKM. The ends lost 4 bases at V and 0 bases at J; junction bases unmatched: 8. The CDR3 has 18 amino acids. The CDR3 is CASSSLGLAGGLSYEQYF. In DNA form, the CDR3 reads TGTGCCAGCAGTTCGTTAGGACTAGCGGGAGGACTCTCCTACGAGCAGTACTTC.

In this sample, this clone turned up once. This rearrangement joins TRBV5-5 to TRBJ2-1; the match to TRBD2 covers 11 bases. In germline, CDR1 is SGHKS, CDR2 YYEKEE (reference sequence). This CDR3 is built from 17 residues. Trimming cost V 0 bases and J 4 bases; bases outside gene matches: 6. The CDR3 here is CASSLVQGTSGYNEQFF. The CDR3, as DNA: TGTGCCAGCAGCTTGGTTCAGGGGACTAGCGGTTACAATGAGCAGTTCTTC.

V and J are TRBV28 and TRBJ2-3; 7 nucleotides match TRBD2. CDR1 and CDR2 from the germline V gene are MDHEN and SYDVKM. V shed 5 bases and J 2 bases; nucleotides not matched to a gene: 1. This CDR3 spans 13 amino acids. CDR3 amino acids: CASSGDYTDTQYF. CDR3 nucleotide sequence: TGTGCCAGCAGTGGGGACTACACAGATACGCAGTATTTT.

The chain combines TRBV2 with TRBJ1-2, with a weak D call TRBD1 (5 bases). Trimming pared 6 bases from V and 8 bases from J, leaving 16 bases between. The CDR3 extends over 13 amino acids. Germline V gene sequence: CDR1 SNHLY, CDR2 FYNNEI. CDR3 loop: CASRGDLVGGYTF. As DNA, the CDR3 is TGTGCCAGCAGGGGGGACTTGGTGGGCGGCTACACCTTC.

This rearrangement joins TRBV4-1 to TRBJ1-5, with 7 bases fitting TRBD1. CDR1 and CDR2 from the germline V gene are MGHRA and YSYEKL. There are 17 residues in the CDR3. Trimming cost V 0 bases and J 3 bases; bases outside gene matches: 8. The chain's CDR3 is CASSQETRTGYNQPQHF. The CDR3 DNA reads TGCGCCAGCAGCCAAGAGACCCGGACAGGCTACAATCAGCCCCAGCATTTT.

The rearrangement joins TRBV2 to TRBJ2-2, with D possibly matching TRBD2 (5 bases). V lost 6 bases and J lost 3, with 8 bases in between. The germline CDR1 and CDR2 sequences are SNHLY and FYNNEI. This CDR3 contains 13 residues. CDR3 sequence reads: CASSQRDTGELFF. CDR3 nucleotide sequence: TGTGCCAGCAGCCAGAGGGACACCGGGGAGCTGTTTTTT.

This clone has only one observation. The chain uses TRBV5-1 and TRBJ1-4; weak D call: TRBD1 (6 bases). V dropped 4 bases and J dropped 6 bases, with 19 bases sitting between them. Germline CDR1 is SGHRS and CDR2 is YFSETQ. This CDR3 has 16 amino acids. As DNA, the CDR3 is TGCGCCAGCAGCACGGGATCCAGGGAGGGGGATGAAAAACTGTTTTTT. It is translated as CASSTGSREGDEKLFF.

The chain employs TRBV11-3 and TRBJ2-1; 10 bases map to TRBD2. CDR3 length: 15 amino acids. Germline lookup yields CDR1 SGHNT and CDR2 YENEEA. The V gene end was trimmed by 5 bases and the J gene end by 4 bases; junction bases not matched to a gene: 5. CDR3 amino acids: CASSPGLAPYNEQFF. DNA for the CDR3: TGTGCCAGCAGCCCGGGACTAGCGCCTTACAATGAGCAGTTCTTC.

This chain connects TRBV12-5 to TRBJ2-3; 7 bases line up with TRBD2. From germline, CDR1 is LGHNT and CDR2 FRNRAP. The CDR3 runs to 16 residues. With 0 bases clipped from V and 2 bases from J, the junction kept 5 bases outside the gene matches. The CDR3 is CASGLVESGNTDTQYF. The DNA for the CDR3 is TGTGCTAGTGGTTTGGTAGAAAGCGGGAACACAGATACGCAGTATTTT.

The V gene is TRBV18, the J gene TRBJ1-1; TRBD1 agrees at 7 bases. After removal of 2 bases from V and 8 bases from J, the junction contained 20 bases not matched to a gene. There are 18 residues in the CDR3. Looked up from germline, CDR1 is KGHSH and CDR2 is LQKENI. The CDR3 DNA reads TGTGCCAGCTCACCATTGGGCCCGGGACAGCCTGCCCCCCAAGAAGCTTTCTTT. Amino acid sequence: CASSPLGPGQPAPQEAFF. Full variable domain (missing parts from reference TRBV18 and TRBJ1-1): NAGVMQNPRHLVRRRGQEARLRCSPMKGHSHVYWYRQLPEEGLKFMVYLQKENIIDESGMPKERFSAEFPKEGPSILRIQQVVRGDSAAYFCASSPLGPGQPAPQEAFFGQGTRLTVV.

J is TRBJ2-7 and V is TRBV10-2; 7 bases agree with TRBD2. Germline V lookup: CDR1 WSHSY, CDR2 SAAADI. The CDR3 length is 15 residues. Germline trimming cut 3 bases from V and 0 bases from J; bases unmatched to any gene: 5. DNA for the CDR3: TGCGCCAGCAGTGATAGCGGGCGAAGCTCCTACGAGCAGTACTTC. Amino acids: CASSDSGRSSYEQYF.

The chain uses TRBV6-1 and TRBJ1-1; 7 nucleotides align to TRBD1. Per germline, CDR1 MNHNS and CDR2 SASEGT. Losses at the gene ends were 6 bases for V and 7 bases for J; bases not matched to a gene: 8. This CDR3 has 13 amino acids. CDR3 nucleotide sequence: TGTGCCAGCAGCCGGGACAGACTATATGAAGCTTTCTTT. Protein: CASSRDRLYEAFF.

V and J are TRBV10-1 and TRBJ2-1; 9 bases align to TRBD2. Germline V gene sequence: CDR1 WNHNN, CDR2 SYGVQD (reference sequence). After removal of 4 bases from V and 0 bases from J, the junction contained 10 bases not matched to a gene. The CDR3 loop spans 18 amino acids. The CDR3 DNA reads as TGCGCCAGCAGTGTGTTAGCGGGGGCGACAAGCTCCTACAATGAGCAGTTCTTC. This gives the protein CASSVLAGATSSYNEQFF.

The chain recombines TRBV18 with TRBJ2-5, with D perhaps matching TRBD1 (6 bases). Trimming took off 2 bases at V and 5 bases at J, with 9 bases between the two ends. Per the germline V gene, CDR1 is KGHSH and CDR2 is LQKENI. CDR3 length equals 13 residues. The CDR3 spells CASSPSGQETQYF. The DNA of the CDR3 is TGTGCCAGCTCACCATCAGGACAGGAGACCCAGTACTTC.

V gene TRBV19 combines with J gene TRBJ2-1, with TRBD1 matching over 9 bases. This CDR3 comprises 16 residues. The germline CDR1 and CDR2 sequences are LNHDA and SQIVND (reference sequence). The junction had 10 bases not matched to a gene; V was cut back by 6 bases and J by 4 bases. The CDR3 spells CASRSMGTGWYNEQFF. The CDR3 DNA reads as TGTGCCAGTAGGTCGATGGGGACAGGGTGGTACAATGAGCAGTTCTTC.

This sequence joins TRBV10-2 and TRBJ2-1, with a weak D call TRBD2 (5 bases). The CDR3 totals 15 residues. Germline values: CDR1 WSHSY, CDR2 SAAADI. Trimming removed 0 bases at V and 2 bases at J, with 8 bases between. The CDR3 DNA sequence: TGCGCCAGCAGTGAGTCGATCGGGACCTACAATGAGCAGTTCTTC. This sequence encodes CASSESIGTYNEQFF.